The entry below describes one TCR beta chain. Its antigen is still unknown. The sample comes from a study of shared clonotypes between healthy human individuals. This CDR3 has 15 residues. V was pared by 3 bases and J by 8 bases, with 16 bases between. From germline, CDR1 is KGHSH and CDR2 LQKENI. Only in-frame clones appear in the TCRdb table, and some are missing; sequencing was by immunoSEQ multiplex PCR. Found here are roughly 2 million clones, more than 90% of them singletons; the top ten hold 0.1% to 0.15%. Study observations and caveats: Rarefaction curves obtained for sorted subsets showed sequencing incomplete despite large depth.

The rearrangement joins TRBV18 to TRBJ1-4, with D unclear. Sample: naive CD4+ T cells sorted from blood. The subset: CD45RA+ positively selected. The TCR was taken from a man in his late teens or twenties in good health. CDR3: CASSPDLVNREKLFF. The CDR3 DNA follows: TGTGCCAGCTCACCCGATTTAGTCAATCGGGAAAAACTGTTTTTT.